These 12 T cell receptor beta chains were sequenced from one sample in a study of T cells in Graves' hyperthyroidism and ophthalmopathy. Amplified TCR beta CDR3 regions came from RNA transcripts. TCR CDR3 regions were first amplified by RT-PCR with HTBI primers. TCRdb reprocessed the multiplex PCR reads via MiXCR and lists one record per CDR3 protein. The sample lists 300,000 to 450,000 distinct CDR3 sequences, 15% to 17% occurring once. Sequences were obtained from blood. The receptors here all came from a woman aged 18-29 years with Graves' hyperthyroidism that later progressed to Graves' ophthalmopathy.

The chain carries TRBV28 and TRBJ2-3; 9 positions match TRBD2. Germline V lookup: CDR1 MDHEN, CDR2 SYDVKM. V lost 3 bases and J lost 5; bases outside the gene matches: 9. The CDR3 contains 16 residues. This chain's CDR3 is CASSFSLAGEIDTQYF. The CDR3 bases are TGTGCCAGCAGTTTCTCCTTAGCGGGAGAGATAGATACGCAGTATTTT.

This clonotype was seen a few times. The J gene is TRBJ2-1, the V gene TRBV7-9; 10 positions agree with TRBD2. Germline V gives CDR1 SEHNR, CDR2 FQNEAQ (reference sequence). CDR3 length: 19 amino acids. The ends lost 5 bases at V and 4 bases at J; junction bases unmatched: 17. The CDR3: CASSVLGTSATYPYNEQFF. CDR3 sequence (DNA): TGTGCCAGCAGCGTACTCGGGACTAGCGCCACTTACCCTTACAATGAGCAGTTCTTC.

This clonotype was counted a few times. DNA for the CDR3: TGCGCCAGCAGCTTGAAGGGTTCCTCTGGGGCCAACGTCCTGACTTTC. Protein sequence: CASSLKGSSGANVLTF. This chain joins TRBV5-1 and TRBJ2-6; D is undetermined. The CDR3 sequence is 16 residues long. Germline V gene data show CDR1 as SGHRS and CDR2 as YFSETQ. V was cut by 1 base and J by 0 bases, with 8 bases left in between.

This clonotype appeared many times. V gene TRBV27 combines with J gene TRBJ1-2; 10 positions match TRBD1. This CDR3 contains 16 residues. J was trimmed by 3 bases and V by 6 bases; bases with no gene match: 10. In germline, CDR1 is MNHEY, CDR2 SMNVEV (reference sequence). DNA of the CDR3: TGTGCCAGCAGCTTTTCAGTTGGGACAGGGGACTATGGCTACACCTTC. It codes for CASSFSVGTGDYGYTF.

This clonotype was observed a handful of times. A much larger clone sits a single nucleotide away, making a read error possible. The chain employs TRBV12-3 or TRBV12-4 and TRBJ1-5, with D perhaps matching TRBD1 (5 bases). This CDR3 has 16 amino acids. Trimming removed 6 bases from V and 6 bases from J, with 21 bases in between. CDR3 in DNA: TGTGCCAGCAGGGGAGATTGGGGCAGCCCGACTCAGCCCCAGCATTTT. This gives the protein CASRGDWGSPTQPQHF.

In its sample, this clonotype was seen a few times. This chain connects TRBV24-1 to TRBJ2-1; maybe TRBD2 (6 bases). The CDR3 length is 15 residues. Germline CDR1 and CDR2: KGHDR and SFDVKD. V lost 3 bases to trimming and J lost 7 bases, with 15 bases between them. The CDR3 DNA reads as TGTGCCACCAGTGATAGCGGGCGCCCTTTGAATGAGCAGTTCTTC. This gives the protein CATSDSGRPLNEQFF.

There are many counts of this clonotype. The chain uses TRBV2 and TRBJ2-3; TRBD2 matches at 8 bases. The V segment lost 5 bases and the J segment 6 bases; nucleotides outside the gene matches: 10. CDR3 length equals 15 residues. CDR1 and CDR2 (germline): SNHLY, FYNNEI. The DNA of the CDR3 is TGTGCCAGCAGTTCATCCGGGGGGGAATGGGATACGCAGTATTTT. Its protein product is CASSSSGGEWDTQYF.

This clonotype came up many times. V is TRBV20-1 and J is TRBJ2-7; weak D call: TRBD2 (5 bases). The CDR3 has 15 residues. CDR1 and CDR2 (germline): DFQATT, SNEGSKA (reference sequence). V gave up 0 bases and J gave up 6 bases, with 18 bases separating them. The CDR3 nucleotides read TGCAGTGCTAGAGATCAGACTAAACGGAGAAGCGAGCAGTACTTC. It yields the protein CSARDQTKRRSEQYF.

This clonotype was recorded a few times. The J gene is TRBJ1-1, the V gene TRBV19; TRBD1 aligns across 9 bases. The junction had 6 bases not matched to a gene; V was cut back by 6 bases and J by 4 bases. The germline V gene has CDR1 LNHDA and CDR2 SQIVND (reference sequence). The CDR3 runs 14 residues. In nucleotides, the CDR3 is TGTGCCAGTAGGGTAACAGGGGGCCTCACTGAAGCTTTCTTT. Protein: CASRVTGGLTEAFF. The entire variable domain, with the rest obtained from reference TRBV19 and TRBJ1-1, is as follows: DGGITQSPKYLFRKEGQNVTLSCEQNLNHDAMYWYRQDPGQGLRLIYYSQIVNDFQKGDIAEGYSVSREKKESFPLTVTSAQKNPTAFYLCASRVTGGLTEAFFGQGTRLTVV.

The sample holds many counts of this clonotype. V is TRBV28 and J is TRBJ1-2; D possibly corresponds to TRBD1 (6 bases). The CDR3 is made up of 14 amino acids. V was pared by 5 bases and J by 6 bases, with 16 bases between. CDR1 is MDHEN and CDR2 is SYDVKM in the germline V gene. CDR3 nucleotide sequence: TGTGCCAGCAGTGTCAGACAGGCGATAGATGGCTACACCTTC. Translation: CASSVRQAIDGYTF.

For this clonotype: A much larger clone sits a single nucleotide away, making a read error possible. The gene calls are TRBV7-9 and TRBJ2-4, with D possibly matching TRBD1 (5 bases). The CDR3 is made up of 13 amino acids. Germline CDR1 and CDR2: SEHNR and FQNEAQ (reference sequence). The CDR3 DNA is TGTGCCTGCAGCAACGACAGACTAAACATTCAGTACTTC. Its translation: CACSNDRLNIQYF.

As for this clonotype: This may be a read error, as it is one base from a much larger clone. DNA for the CDR3: TGTGCCAGCAGCCCTATTGGCGCTAGTCTCTACTATGAGCAGTTCTTC. This translates into CASSPIGASLYYEQFF. V is TRBV11-2 and J is TRBJ2-1; D is ambiguous. Germline-derived CDR1 and CDR2 are SGHAT and FQNNGV. The CDR3 is 16 residues long.